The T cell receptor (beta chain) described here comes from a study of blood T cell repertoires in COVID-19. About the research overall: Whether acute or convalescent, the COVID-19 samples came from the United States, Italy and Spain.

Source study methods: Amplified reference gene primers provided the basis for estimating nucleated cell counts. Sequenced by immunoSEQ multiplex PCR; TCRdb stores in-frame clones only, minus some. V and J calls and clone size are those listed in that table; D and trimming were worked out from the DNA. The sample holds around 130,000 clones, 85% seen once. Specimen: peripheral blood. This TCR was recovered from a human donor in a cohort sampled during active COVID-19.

CDR3 amino acids: CASSLTTSMGQDLTDTQYF. As DNA, the CDR3 is TGTGCCAGCAGCCTGACTACAAGCATGGGACAGGATTTGACAGATACGCAGTATTTT. The V and J genes are TRBV6-2 or TRBV6-3 and TRBJ2-3, with 8 bases identical to TRBD1. Germline values: CDR1 MNHEY, CDR2 SVGEGT. Trimming took 6 bases from V and 3 from J; bases not matched to a gene: 20. The CDR3 is made up of 19 amino acids.